These 8 T cell receptor beta chains came from one sample sequenced in a study of T-cell reconstitution after alpha-beta-depleted transplantation in children. It was with unique molecular identifiers that the TCRbeta library was prepared. MiXCR was run by TCRdb on the PCR reads, yielding one entry per CDR3 protein. The sample lists some 120,000 distinct CDR3 sequences; 9.7% were seen once. The material sequenced was PBMCs, mostly from graft donor cells, taken 180 days after TCRalphabeta/CD19-depleted stem cell transplant. These receptors were taken from a girl in the first two years of life who had a stem cell transplant for combined immunodeficiency, so the T cells may come from the graft donor.

This clonotype was observed a few times. The chain uses TRBV20-1 and TRBJ2-4; possible D gene TRBD1, 6 bases. The length of the CDR3 is 14 residues. Germline V gives CDR1 DFQATT, CDR2 SNEGSKA (reference sequence). The V gene lost 6 bases and the J gene lost 0 bases, with 12 bases spanning the gap. The CDR3 nucleotides read TGCAGTGCGAGGACAGCGCTAGCCAAAAACATTCAGTACTTC. Its protein product is CSARTALAKNIQYF.

This clonotype was seen only a few times. The chain is built from TRBV4-3 and TRBJ1-3, with 7 bases that match TRBD1. The V gene end was trimmed by 3 bases and the J gene end by 8 bases; junction bases not matched to a gene: 7. The germline gives CDR1 LGHNA, CDR2 YSLEER. The CDR3 has 14 amino acids. As DNA, the CDR3 is TGCGCCAGCAGCCATTACGACAGGGCGGACACCATATATTTT. Amino acid sequence: CASSHYDRADTIYF.

This clonotype was seen more than once but under ten times. The gene calls are TRBV5-6 and TRBJ2-7, with D possibly being TRBD1 or TRBD2 (5 bases each). Germline V lookup: CDR1 SGHDT, CDR2 YYEEEE. The CDR3 runs 14 residues. The V end lost 7 bases, the J end lost 2 bases, and 16 bases lay between the germline ends. The CDR3 coding sequence is TGTGCCAGCGAGGGGCCAAAGGGAACCTACGAGCAGTACTTC. Translation: CASEGPKGTYEQYF.

This clonotype was observed a few times. The V call is TRBV5-1, the J call TRBJ2-1; 8 bases are shared with TRBD2. CDR3 length equals 15 residues. Germline V gene lookup returns CDR1 SGHRS and CDR2 YFSETQ. The ends lost 0 bases at V and 5 bases at J; junction bases unmatched: 4. The chain's CDR3 is CASSLDSGGDNEQFF. CDR3 nucleotide sequence: TGCGCCAGCAGCTTGGACAGCGGGGGAGACAATGAGCAGTTCTTC.

This clonotype occurred many times. V is TRBV5-1 and J is TRBJ2-2; 7 nucleotides align to TRBD1. This CDR3 has 13 amino acids. Germline V CDR1 and CDR2: SGHRS, YFSETQ. After removal of 4 bases from V and 6 bases from J, the junction contained 3 bases not matched to a gene. The CDR3 coding sequence is TGCGCCAGCAGCCCTACAGGGGCCGGGGAGCTGTTTTTT. This encodes CASSPTGAGELFF.

This clonotype came up a few times. The genes are TRBV7-2 and TRBJ1-2; D gene unclear. The ends were cut back, 1 base at V and 2 bases at J, with 14 bases in the middle. Germline loops: CDR1 SGHTA, CDR2 FQGNSA. This CDR3 has 16 amino acids. The DNA of the CDR3 is TGTGCCAGCAGCTTAGTCAATGTACGTCGGAACTATGGCTACACCTTC. Its protein product is CASSLVNVRRNYGYTF.

The chain couples TRBV6-1 to TRBJ2-5; D call uncertain. Trimming shortened V by 6 bases and J by 1 base, and 18 bases separated the two germline ends. CDR1 is MNHNS, CDR2 SASEGT, per germline. The CDR3 spans 16 residues. The CDR3 bases are TGTGCCAGCAGCACAGTCGGGCACCGAACCCAAGAGACCCAGTACTTC. Its translation is CASSTVGHRTQETQYF.

In this sample, this clonotype turned up a few times. The chain employs TRBV18 and TRBJ2-3, with a tentative D call TRBD1 (6 bases). Trimming removed 5 bases at V and 0 bases at J, with 15 bases between. Germline V gene lookup returns CDR1 KGHSH and CDR2 LQKENI. The CDR3 has 16 residues. CDR3 amino acids: CASSSDTGKSTDTQYF. In DNA form, the CDR3 reads TGTGCCAGCTCATCCGACACAGGGAAGAGCACAGATACGCAGTATTTT.